A single sample is the source of the 10 T cell receptor beta chains below, sequenced in a study of T-cell memory formation after mild COVID-19. TCRdb used MiXCR to reprocess the 5' RACE reads, holding one entry per CDR3 protein. The data contain 130,000 to 150,000 distinct CDR3 sequences, 19% of them singletons. Material: PBMCs or a T cell subset sorted from them (not recorded which). All receptors derive from an adult woman who had mild COVID-19 (a few samples of this study predate the infection). Cell type and time point are not known.

The CDR3 DNA reads TGTGCCAGCAGGCCCAGCTCCTACGAGCAGTACTTC. Protein: CASRPSSYEQYF. The chain carries TRBV6-6 and TRBJ2-7; D is unresolved. Trimming took off 6 bases at V and 0 bases at J, with 6 bases between the two ends. CDR1 and CDR2 from the germline V gene are MNHNY and SVGAGI (reference sequence). This CDR3 region has 12 residues.

The table lists this clonotype with many counts. The chain employs TRBV18 and TRBJ2-7; D is possibly TRBD1 or TRBD2 (5 bases each). CDR1 is KGHSH, CDR2 LQKENI, per germline. The CDR3 extends over 14 amino acids. Trimming stripped 0 bases from V and 9 bases from J, with 15 bases between. CDR3 DNA sequence: TGTGCCAGCTCACCACCGCAGGGTTGGCGGGTGCAGTACTTC. Its translation: CASSPPQGWRVQYF.

V usage is TRBV12-3 or TRBV12-4 and J usage is TRBJ2-3; 13 bases align to TRBD2. Trimming took 5 bases from V and 4 from J; bases not matched to a gene: 3. This CDR3 spans 15 amino acids. Here the CDR3 reads CASSPGLAGADTQYF. In DNA form, the CDR3 reads TGTGCCAGCAGTCCCGGACTAGCGGGGGCAGATACGCAGTATTTT.

This clonotype was counted a few times. J is TRBJ1-1 and V is TRBV20-1; 10 bases are a match to TRBD1. CDR3 length: 17 residues. V was clipped by 0 bases and J by 0 bases; unmatched bases: 7. Germline CDR1 is DFQATT and CDR2 is SNEGSKA (reference sequence). CDR3 sequence reads: CSARDPGQGPMNTEAFF. In nucleotides, the CDR3 is TGCAGTGCTAGAGATCCGGGACAGGGGCCCATGAACACTGAAGCTTTCTTT.

The gene calls are TRBV7-9 and TRBJ1-6; 7 bases align to TRBD1. After removal of 5 bases from V and 8 bases from J, the junction contained 9 bases not matched to a gene. The CDR3 loop spans 15 amino acids. Germline-derived CDR1 and CDR2 are SEHNR and FQNEAQ (reference sequence). The CDR3 DNA sequence: TGTGCCAGCAGCCAGAGGGGGACAGAGGATTCACCCCTCCACTTT. Its translation is CASSQRGTEDSPLHF.

The chain links TRBV3-1 to TRBJ2-3; tentatively, D is TRBD2 (6 bases). The CDR3 length is 15 residues. Looked up from germline, CDR1 is LGHDT and CDR2 is YNNKEL (reference sequence). Trimming pared 4 bases from V and 0 bases from J, leaving 11 bases between. CDR3 residues: CASSLTSSSTDTQYF. The CDR3 DNA reads as TGTGCCAGCAGCCTCACTAGCTCTAGCACAGATACGCAGTATTTT.

V and J are TRBV19 and TRBJ2-3, with no clear D. CDR1 is LNHDA, CDR2 SQIVND, per germline (reference sequence). The CDR3 is made up of 10 amino acids. Deletions cut 6 bases from V and 6 bases from J, with 4 bases between. CDR3 in amino acids: CASRWDTQYF. Written as DNA, the CDR3 is TGTGCCAGTAGATGGGATACGCAGTATTTT. The entire variable domain, with the rest obtained from reference TRBV19 and TRBJ2-3, is as follows: DGGITQSPKYLFRKEGQNVTLSCEQNLNHDAMYWYRQDPGQGLRLIYYSQIVNDFQKGDIAEGYSVSREKKESFPLTVTSAQKNPTAFYLCASRWDTQYFGPGTRLTVL.

This clonotype was seen only a few times. The CDR3 sequence: CASSLAGGLSYNEQFF. The CDR3 nucleotides read TGTGCCAGCAGTTTGGCGGGGGGGCTCTCCTACAATGAGCAGTTCTTC. J is TRBJ2-1 and V is TRBV12-3 or TRBV12-4, with 9 bases fitting TRBD2. The CDR3 runs to 16 residues. Trimming took 3 bases from V and 0 from J; bases not matched to a gene: 3.

At least ten counts were recorded for this clonotype. J is TRBJ2-3 and V is TRBV7-2; D uncertain. The CDR3 contains 15 residues. Trimming removed 1 base at V and 0 bases at J, with 8 bases between. Germline CDR1 and CDR2: SGHTA and FQGNSA. This CDR3 is CASSLDTVSTDTQYF. The CDR3 region has the DNA TGTGCCAGCAGCTTAGACACAGTTAGCACAGATACGCAGTATTTT.

Ten or more counts support this clonotype. The chain recombines TRBV24-1 with TRBJ2-2; TRBD1 aligns across 8 bases. CDR3 length: 16 residues. Per germline, CDR1 KGHDR and CDR2 SFDVKD. Germline trimming cut 4 bases from V and 5 bases from J; bases unmatched to any gene: 8. The CDR3 nucleotides are TGTGCCACCAGTGACCGAGACAGGGGAGAGACCGGGGAGCTGTTTTTT. Amino acid sequence: CATSDRDRGETGELFF.